A single sample is the source of the 12 T cell receptor beta chains below, sequenced in a study of blood T cell repertoires in COVID-19. Using immunoSEQ multiplex PCR, the repertoire was profiled, and TCRdb retains in-frame clones only, with some absent. The table lists 210,000 or so clones, roughly nine tenths of them singletons. The sequenced sample consisted of peripheral blood. The receptor set was obtained from a man aged 25 to 40 with acute or convalescent COVID-19.

The chain carries TRBV5-1 and TRBJ2-2; no reliable D call. Germline CDR1 reads SGHRS; CDR2 reads YFSETQ. V was cut by 4 bases and J by 1 base, with 5 bases left in between. The CDR3 extends over 13 amino acids. The CDR3 coding sequence is TGCGCCAGCAGCCCGCGGAACACCGGGGAGCTGTTTTTT. Translation: CASSPRNTGELFF.

This chain connects TRBV6-5 to TRBJ1-1; D is perhaps TRBD1 (5 bases). Trimming removed 7 bases at V and 2 bases at J, with 11 bases between. The CDR3 consists of 13 residues. Germline CDR1 is MNHEY and CDR2 is SVGAGI. The CDR3 sequence: CASMSGKNTEAFF. The CDR3 DNA reads TGTGCCAGCATGTCAGGGAAAAACACTGAAGCTTTCTTT.

The gene calls are TRBV29-1 and TRBJ2-7, with TRBD2 matching 7 bases. Germline V lookup: CDR1 SQVTM, CDR2 ANQGSEA. The CDR3 is 12 residues long. V lost 5 bases, J lost 0 bases, and 1 base stayed unmatched. The CDR3 is CSVRGVSYEQYF. CDR3 in DNA: TGCAGCGTTCGGGGGGTCTCCTACGAGCAGTACTTC.

V is TRBV18 and J is TRBJ1-1; no definite D call. The V end was cut by 3 bases, the J end by 6 bases, with 14 bases between. The germline gives CDR1 KGHSH, CDR2 LQKENI. The CDR3 is 14 amino acids. CDR3 sequence reads: CASSPQAPRPEAFF. DNA for the CDR3: TGTGCCAGCTCACCCCAAGCGCCCCGGCCTGAAGCTTTCTTT.

About this clone itself: Other DNA sequences in this specimen translate into the identical CDR3. The V gene is TRBV28, the J gene TRBJ2-6; no definite D call. Germline CDR1 MDHEN, CDR2 SYDVKM. This CDR3 is built from 13 residues. The V and J ends lost 3 bases and 3 bases respectively, with 3 bases between them. This CDR3 is CASSFSGANVLTF. The DNA of the CDR3 is TGTGCCAGCAGTTTCAGTGGGGCCAACGTCCTGACTTTC.

The rearrangement uses TRBV9 and TRBJ1-4, with D possibly matching TRBD1 (6 bases). The germline V gene encodes CDR1 SGDLS and CDR2 YYNGEE. This CDR3 is 14 amino acids long. The ends were cut back, 3 bases at V and 8 bases at J, with 14 bases in the middle. The CDR3 region has the DNA TGTGCCAGCAGCGCTTCACAGACAGGAGAAAAACTGTTTTTT. Translated: CASSASQTGEKLFF.

A single count supports this clone. V gene TRBV5-1 combines with J gene TRBJ2-7; 12 bases are a match to TRBD1. The CDR3 covers 15 residues. Per germline, CDR1 SGHRS and CDR2 YFSETQ. J was trimmed by 7 bases and V by 4 bases; bases with no gene match: 9. In nucleotides, the CDR3 is TGCGCCAGCAGCCGACGGGACAGGGGGCCGGAAGAGCAGTACTTC. Protein sequence: CASSRRDRGPEEQYF.

The J gene is TRBJ1-1, the V gene TRBV5-8; D gene ambiguous. The V gene's germline CDR1 is SGHTS and CDR2 YDEGEE. V was shortened by 4 bases and J by 7 bases, with 5 bases between the two germline ends. This CDR3 spans 10 amino acids. The CDR3 loop reads CASSPREAFF. The CDR3 DNA reads TGTGCCAGCAGCCCTCGTGAAGCTTTCTTT.

The chain recombines TRBV30 with TRBJ1-1, with TRBD1 matching over 8 bases. Germline CDR1 GTSNPN, CDR2 SVGIG (reference sequence). With V trimmed by 8 bases and J by 4 bases, 6 bases remained unmatched. The CDR3 is 12 amino acids. The CDR3 reads CAGQGAATEAFF. The DNA for the CDR3 is TGTGCCGGACAGGGTGCGGCCACTGAAGCTTTCTTT.

This chain connects TRBV5-4 to TRBJ1-2, with a weak D call TRBD1 (5 bases). V was cut by 1 base and J by 2 bases, with 18 bases left in between. Germline CDR1 SGHNT, CDR2 YYREEE (reference sequence). This CDR3 is built from 17 residues. The chain's CDR3 is CASSLKMAREGNYGYTF. The DNA of the CDR3 is TGTGCCAGCAGCTTGAAGATGGCCAGGGAGGGAAACTATGGCTACACCTTC.

The chain is built from TRBV4-1 and TRBJ1-2; tentative D call: TRBD1 (5 bases). CDR3 size: 13 residues. CDR1 and CDR2 (germline): MGHRA, YSYEKL. Trimming removed 1 base from V and 4 bases from J, with 7 bases in between. CDR3 coding DNA: TGCGCCAGCAGCCAAGGTCAGGGCTATGGCTACACCTTC. Residues: CASSQGQGYGYTF.

The CDR3 nucleotides read TGTGCCAGCTCAACCCGGACAGGTCTGGAGGAGCAGTACTTC. Translation gives CASSTRTGLEEQYF. The chain combines TRBV18 with TRBJ2-7, with 7 bases matching TRBD1. The CDR3 has 14 residues. The junction had 11 bases not matched to a gene; V was cut back by 5 bases and J by 7 bases. In germline, CDR1 is KGHSH, CDR2 LQKENI. Complete variable domain (other parts from reference TRBV18 and TRBJ2-7): NAGVMQNPRHLVRRRGQEARLRCSPMKGHSHVYWYRQLPEEGLKFMVYLQKENIIDESGMPKERFSAEFPKEGPSILRIQQVVRGDSAAYFCASSTRTGLEEQYFGPGTRLTVT.